Listed here are 22 T cell receptor beta chains from one sample, sequenced in a study of Tregs in tolerant kidney transplant recipients. Repertoires were generated with immunoSEQ multiplex PCR, while TCRdb's copy carries only in-frame clones and drops some. The sample gives some 110,000 clones, about 90% of which show up once; roughly 0.61% is in the top ten. The sequenced sample consisted of CD4+ T cells from blood. The receptors come from a human donor in good health.

The chain is built from TRBV29-1 and TRBJ2-6, with 8 bases identical to TRBD1. Germline lookup yields CDR1 SQVTM and CDR2 ANQGSEA. This CDR3 is built from 15 residues. V was pared by 6 bases and J by 0 bases, with 4 bases of the junction left unmatched. CDR3 nucleotides: TGCAGCGTCGCAGGGGGCAACTCTGGGGCCAACGTCCTGACTTTC. This encodes CSVAGGNSGANVLTF.

The chain uses TRBV15 and TRBJ2-1, with D hard to call. The CDR3 is 14 amino acids. CDR1 LNHNV and CDR2 YYDKDF come from the germline V gene (reference sequence). V shed 5 bases and J shed 2 bases, with 10 bases lying between them. The CDR3 DNA reads as TGTGCCACCAGCCTCGTAGGCCCCTACAATGAGCAGTTCTTC. Translation: CATSLVGPYNEQFF.

V and J are TRBV9 and TRBJ2-5; 10 bases align to TRBD2. This CDR3 contains 14 residues. Germline assignment: CDR1 SGDLS and CDR2 YYNGEE. Trimming cost V 0 bases and J 9 bases; bases outside gene matches: 5. Here the CDR3 DNA reads TGTGCCAGCAGCGTAGAAGCGGGGGGGCCGGCCCAGTACTTC. Its translation is CASSVEAGGPAQYF.

This chain links TRBV5-1 with TRBJ2-5, with 7 bases fitting TRBD1. Losses at the gene ends were 4 bases for V and 3 bases for J; bases not matched to a gene: 9. CDR3 length equals 15 residues. Germline values: CDR1 SGHRS, CDR2 YFSETQ. As DNA, the CDR3 is TGCGCCAGCAGCCGCGGTGGGACAGAAGAAGAGACCCAGTACTTC. This translates into CASSRGGTEEETQYF.

The chain carries TRBV11-3 and TRBJ2-2; unclear D gene. V dropped 4 bases and J dropped 0 bases, with 6 bases sitting between them. Germline loops: CDR1 SGHNT, CDR2 YENEEA. The CDR3 consists of 14 residues. The CDR3: CASSSDTNTGELFF. CDR3 DNA sequence: TGTGCCAGCAGCTCAGATACGAACACCGGGGAGCTGTTTTTT.

The chain uses TRBV5-4 and TRBJ2-7; D possibly corresponds to TRBD2 (6 bases). Looked up from germline, CDR1 is SGHNT and CDR2 is YYREEE (reference sequence). The CDR3 runs 14 residues. V lost 4 bases and J lost 7, with 18 bases in between. CDR3 amino acids: CASSRWDWPGEQYF. Written as DNA, the CDR3 is TGTGCCAGCAGCAGGTGGGACTGGCCGGGGGAGCAGTACTTC.

This chain links TRBV10-1 with TRBJ1-1, with D possibly TRBD1 on 6 matching bases. This CDR3 is 14 amino acids long. V shed 6 bases and J shed 6 bases, with 17 bases lying between them. CDR1 and CDR2 from the germline V gene are WNHNN and SYGVQD (reference sequence). In DNA form, the CDR3 reads TGCGCCAGCAGCTTACAGGGTCTTGGCTCTGAAGCTTTCTTT. Protein product: CASSLQGLGSEAFF.

V usage is TRBV7-9 and J usage is TRBJ1-4; D unresolved. CDR1 is SEHNR, CDR2 FQNEAQ, per germline (reference sequence). The CDR3 loop spans 15 amino acids. Deletions cut 2 bases from V and 5 bases from J, with 12 bases between. CDR3 nucleotides: TGTGCCAGCAGCTTATTGACGGGTACAAATGAAAAACTGTTTTTT. Its protein product is CASSLLTGTNEKLFF.

With regard to this clone: The sample contains more than one DNA sequence encoding this CDR3. This rearrangement joins TRBV25-1 to TRBJ1-3; tentatively, D is TRBD1 (6 bases). V was pared by 3 bases and J by 0 bases, with 15 bases between. Per the germline V gene, CDR1 is MGHDK and CDR2 is SYGVNS. This CDR3 spans 17 amino acids. CDR3 amino acids: CASSDHDRPFSGNTIYF. CDR3 in DNA: TGTGCCAGCAGTGATCACGACAGGCCCTTCTCTGGAAACACCATATATTTT.

This chain links TRBV18 with TRBJ1-2; tentatively, D is TRBD1 (5 bases). This CDR3 is built from 15 residues. Trimming pared 3 bases from V and 4 bases from J, leaving 15 bases between. Germline V gene data show CDR1 as KGHSH and CDR2 as LQKENI. In DNA, the CDR3 is TGTGCCAGCTCACCTGGGACCGCAACATCCTATGGCTACACCTTC. It is translated as CASSPGTATSYGYTF.

Only one count was recorded for this clone. CDR3 amino acids: CASSRDRDVRYYEQYF. CDR3 in DNA: TGTGCCAGCAGCCGGGACCGGGACGTAAGATACTACGAGCAGTACTTC. The chain is built from TRBV4-2 and TRBJ2-7; D tentatively fits TRBD1 or TRBD2 (5 bases each). The CDR3 length is 16 residues. Deletions cut 4 bases from V and 3 bases from J, with 19 bases between. Germline lookup yields CDR1 LGHNA and CDR2 YNFKEQ.

The chain employs TRBV18 and TRBJ2-6, with a weak D call TRBD1 (5 bases). CDR1 is KGHSH, CDR2 LQKENI, per germline. The CDR3 runs to 17 residues. V lost 6 bases and J lost 2, with 17 bases in between. The chain's CDR3 is CASSSTGQGAGANVLTF. DNA of the CDR3: TGTGCCAGCTCCTCGACCGGTCAGGGTGCTGGGGCCAACGTCCTGACTTTC. The full variable domain, in which reference TRBV18 and TRBJ2-6 provide the parts outside the CDR3, is NAGVMQNPRHLVRRRGQEARLRCSPMKGHSHVYWYRQLPEEGLKFMVYLQKENIIDESGMPKERFSAEFPKEGPSILRIQQVVRGDSAAYFCASSSTGQGAGANVLTFGAGSRLTVL.

The CDR3 DNA is TGTGCCAGCATCAAGGGGGGGGGCCTTGAGCAGTTCTTC. Protein: CASIKGGGLEQFF. This chain joins TRBV6-5 and TRBJ2-1; D perhaps matches TRBD2 (7 bases). V lost 7 bases to trimming and J lost 9 bases, with 16 bases between them. Looked up from germline, CDR1 is MNHEY and CDR2 is SVGAGI. The CDR3 spans 13 residues.

The chain couples TRBV14 to TRBJ2-7; 12 bases match TRBD2. Germline V CDR1 and CDR2: SGHDN, FVKESK. Losses at the gene ends were 5 bases for V and 4 bases for J; bases not matched to a gene: 12. There are 17 residues in the CDR3. CDR3 protein: CASSGTSGPPFDYEQYF. CDR3 nucleotides: TGTGCCAGCAGCGGGACTAGCGGGCCCCCGTTCGATTACGAGCAGTACTTC.

The V call is TRBV19, the J call TRBJ2-5; D perhaps matches TRBD1 (7 bases). CDR1 is LNHDA and CDR2 is SQIVND in the germline V gene (reference sequence). CDR3 length equals 15 residues. The ends were cut back, 7 bases at V and 0 bases at J, with 15 bases in the middle. Here the CDR3 DNA reads TGTGCCAGTACTCTGGGGGGACAGCACCAAGAGACCCAGTACTTC. As protein: CASTLGGQHQETQYF.

This chain joins TRBV6-1 and TRBJ1-1; 7 bases align to TRBD1. CDR3 length: 13 amino acids. The germline CDR1 and CDR2 sequences are MNHNS and SASEGT. V was clipped by 7 bases and J by 5 bases; unmatched bases: 7. CDR3 residues: CASTRGRETEAFF. The CDR3 coding sequence is TGTGCCAGCACTAGGGGGCGGGAGACTGAAGCTTTCTTT.

The genes are TRBV7-9 and TRBJ1-2, with a possible D match to TRBD1 (5 bases). Looked up from germline, CDR1 is SEHNR and CDR2 is FQNEAQ (reference sequence). The CDR3 extends over 14 amino acids. Trimming pared 5 bases from V and 4 bases from J, leaving 14 bases between. CDR3 coding DNA: TGTGCCAGCAGCCCCAACCCGAGGGGCTATGGCTACACCTTC. Its translation is CASSPNPRGYGYTF.

This chain joins TRBV14 and TRBJ1-4; D uncertain. This CDR3 region has 14 residues. Trimming left V 3 bases short and J 3 bases short, with 8 bases between. The germline V gene has CDR1 SGHDN and CDR2 FVKESK. For the CDR3, the DNA is TGTGCCAGCAGCCACGCGGCTGCTAATGAAAAACTGTTTTTT. Translated: CASSHAAANEKLFF.

The V gene is TRBV19, the J gene TRBJ2-5; perhaps TRBD2 as D (6 bases). CDR1 and CDR2 from the germline V gene are LNHDA and SQIVND (reference sequence). The ends were cut back, 4 bases at V and 3 bases at J, with 9 bases in the middle. The CDR3 totals 13 residues. CDR3 DNA sequence: TGTGCCAGTAGTAGGGACTCGGAAGAGACCCAGTACTTC. Protein product: CASSRDSEETQYF.

The V and J genes are TRBV6-1 and TRBJ1-2; 7 nucleotides agree with TRBD1. Germline assignment: CDR1 MNHNS and CDR2 SASEGT. This CDR3 region has 14 residues. The V gene end was trimmed by 2 bases and the J gene end by 4 bases; junction bases not matched to a gene: 4. CDR3 sequence (DNA): TGTGCCAGCAGTGAATTGGAGGGGGCCTATGGCTACACCTTC. Encoded protein: CASSELEGAYGYTF.

The CDR3 loop is CASSSPGSRETQYF. CDR3 nucleotides: TGTGCCAGCAGCTCACCCGGGAGCCGGGAGACCCAGTACTTC. The chain employs TRBV11-3 and TRBJ2-5, with D possibly matching TRBD2 (6 bases). The CDR3 is made up of 14 amino acids. The V gene lost 4 bases and the J gene lost 5 bases, with 14 bases spanning the gap. Germline CDR1 and CDR2: SGHNT and YENEEA.

This chain joins TRBV2 and TRBJ1-1; TRBD1 matches 7 bases. CDR1 is SNHLY and CDR2 is FYNNEI in the germline V gene. The CDR3 loop spans 15 amino acids. The V and J ends lost 6 bases and 2 bases, in that order; junction bases with no gene match: 9. Here the CDR3 DNA reads TGTGCCAGCAGCGCCCCTACAGGGGTAAACACTGAAGCTTTCTTT. Translated: CASSAPTGVNTEAFF.